These 11 T cell receptor beta chains originate from one sample sequenced in a study of cytomegalovirus exposure and HLA in healthy donors. The study ran its PCR with 60 Vbeta and 13 Jbeta primers. Profiled with immunoSEQ multiplex PCR; TCRdb holds only in-frame clones, not every one. The sample has about 43,000 clones, roughly 80% seen once. The sequenced material came from PBMCs. The receptors here all came from a man aged 25-40 years in good health and CMV-seronegative.

V gene TRBV4-1 combines with J gene TRBJ2-5, with D maybe TRBD1 (6 bases). The assigned J gene may be wrong: the sequence end matches TRBJ2-7 better. The germline V gene encodes CDR1 MGHRA and CDR2 YSYEKL. The CDR3 sequence is 18 residues long. The CDR3 sequence: CASSLRASGVGRSYEQYF. CDR3 coding DNA: TGCGCCAGCAGCCTAAGGGCGTCAGGGGTGGGCCGCTCCTACGAGCAGTACTTC.

This clone showed up just a few times. The CDR3 DNA sequence: TGTGCCAGTAGTTCCTCCGGGACTGGAGAATACGAGCAGTACTTC. Amino acids: CASSSSGTGEYEQYF. The V call is TRBV19, the J call TRBJ2-7; tentative D call: TRBD2 (6 bases). V was clipped by 5 bases and J by 4 bases, with 18 bases between them. Germline CDR1 is LNHDA and CDR2 is SQIVND (reference sequence). This CDR3 has 15 residues.

This rearrangement joins TRBV19 to TRBJ1-1; TRBD1 matches 9 bases. Germline V gene sequence: CDR1 LNHDA, CDR2 SQIVND (reference sequence). V lost 4 bases to trimming and J lost 7 bases; unmatched junction nucleotides: 4. The CDR3 consists of 13 residues. Here the CDR3 DNA reads TGTGCCAGTAGTAACCGGGACAGGGTTGAAGCTTTCTTT. Translation gives CASSNRDRVEAFF.

A word on this clone: Other DNA variants within this sample encode the same CDR3. DNA for the CDR3: TGTGCCAGCAGTTTACGACAGGCCAAAAACATTCAGTACTTC. Its protein product is CASSLRQAKNIQYF. The genes are TRBV28 and TRBJ2-4; the D gene is possibly TRBD1 (5 bases). The CDR3 consists of 14 residues. Trimming took 2 bases from V and 1 from J, leaving 6 bases between them. The germline CDR1 and CDR2 sequences are MDHEN and SYDVKM.

For the CDR3, the DNA is TGTGCCAGCAGCCTAAAGGCGGGGGGTGAAAAACTGTTTTTT. Translating it yields CASSLKAGGEKLFF. This rearrangement joins TRBV7-2 to TRBJ1-4; TRBD1 is a possible D gene (5 bases). This CDR3 contains 14 residues. CDR1 and CDR2 (germline): SGHTA, FQGNSA. The V end lost 5 bases, the J end lost 7 bases, and 14 bases lay between the germline ends.

This clone came up a few times. The V gene is TRBV7-9, the J gene TRBJ2-2; D is possibly TRBD1 (5 bases). Trimming cost V 10 bases and J 4 bases, with 13 bases left between them. Per germline, CDR1 SEHNR and CDR2 FQNEAQ (reference sequence). This CDR3 spans 13 amino acids. The CDR3 coding sequence is TGTGCCACTAGGGGCCAAGTCACCGGGGAGCTGTTTTTT. Amino acids: CATRGQVTGELFF.

The chain joins TRBV5-1 to TRBJ2-7; weak D call: TRBD1 (5 bases). CDR1 is SGHRS and CDR2 is YFSETQ in the germline V gene. Trimming removed 0 bases from V and 2 bases from J, with 9 bases in between. The CDR3 spans 14 residues. CDR3 DNA sequence: TGCGCCAGCAGCTTGGGATTGGGGCCCTACGAGCAGTACTTC. Translating it yields CASSLGLGPYEQYF.

This chain joins TRBV7-2 and TRBJ2-2, with D hard to call. Germline assignment: CDR1 SGHTA and CDR2 FQGNSA. CDR3 length equals 15 residues. With 5 bases removed from V and 5 bases from J, the gap between germline ends came to 15 bases. The CDR3 DNA is TGTGCCAGCAGCCCCTGGTCAGTTCGTACCGGGGAGCTGTTTTTT. It encodes CASSPWSVRTGELFF.

The rearrangement joins TRBV27 to TRBJ2-7; TRBD1 aligns across 9 bases. Germline V gene lookup returns CDR1 MNHEY and CDR2 SMNVEV (reference sequence). Trimming cost V 1 base and J 5 bases; bases outside gene matches: 3. CDR3 size: 14 residues. The CDR3, as DNA: TGTGCCAGCAGTTTATTCCGGGACAGGGACGAGCAGTACTTC. Its protein product is CASSLFRDRDEQYF.

This chain links TRBV4-2 with TRBJ2-1; 9 positions agree with TRBD2. Trimming at V came to 0 bases and at J to 12 bases, leaving 6 bases not matched to a gene. The CDR3 runs 14 residues. Germline assignment: CDR1 LGHNA and CDR2 YNFKEQ. CDR3 nucleotides: TGTGCCAGCAGCCAAGATGCTAGCGGGGCCACGCAGTTCTTC. It translates to CASSQDASGATQFF.

V is TRBV9 and J is TRBJ2-5; 9 nucleotides agree with TRBD2. Germline lookup yields CDR1 SGDLS and CDR2 YYNGEE. V was clipped by 8 bases and J by 1 base; unmatched bases: 3. The CDR3 spans 13 residues. The chain's CDR3 is CASSSGIQETQYF. CDR3 nucleotide sequence: TGTGCCAGTTCTAGCGGGATCCAAGAGACCCAGTACTTC.